The 22 T cell receptor beta chains below all came from one sample that was sequenced in a study of T cells expressing NK-cell markers. TCRdb reprocessed the 5' RACE reads, with one entry per CDR3 protein and no DNA. This table lists about 160,000 distinct CDR3 sequences. What was sequenced was blood T cells: a sorted CD56 or NKG2C T cell subset, CD4+ or CD8+ T cells, or bulk PBMC T cells (not recorded which). The receptors come from a woman between 18 and 69 years old in good health.

The rearrangement links TRBV2 to TRBJ2-5; TCRdb designates TRBD2, a call that cannot be tested without DNA. Germline CDR1 and CDR2: SNHLY and FYNNEI. The CDR3 consists of 15 residues. The CDR3 region is CASSEQAGYGETQYF.

This chain joins TRBV5-1 and TRBJ1-5. CDR3 length equals 13 residues. Germline CDR1 and CDR2: SGHRS and YFSETQ. This CDR3 reads CASRMEVNQPQHF.

V is TRBV20-1 and J is TRBJ2-7; TCRdb's D call, TRBD1, is unchecked because there is no DNA. Germline V gene data show CDR1 as DFQATT and CDR2 as SNEGSKA (reference sequence). This CDR3 has 12 amino acids. The CDR3 protein is CSAPGRIREQYF.

The chain recombines TRBV5-1 with TRBJ2-5; TCRdb gives TRBD2 as the D gene, but with no DNA this cannot be confirmed. This CDR3 is 15 amino acids long. Germline-derived CDR1 and CDR2 are SGHRS and YFSETQ. This CDR3 is CASSLRGGLQETQYF.

The rearrangement uses TRBV7-3 and TRBJ2-5; TCRdb returns TRBD1, unconfirmable since there is no DNA. The CDR3 covers 13 residues. CDR1 and CDR2 (germline): SGHTA, FQGTGA. CDR3 sequence: CASSLGGHETQYF.

This chain uses TRBV4-1 with TRBJ1-5; the D gene TCRdb calls, TRBD1, cannot be checked with no DNA. The CDR3 sequence is 19 residues long. CDR1 is MGHRA, CDR2 YSYEKL, per germline. The chain's CDR3 is CASSQDPQGAFIRNQPQHF.

The V call is TRBV4-1, the J call TRBJ2-5; TCRdb picks TRBD2, but there is no DNA to check that call. The germline gives CDR1 MGHRA, CDR2 YSYEKL. There are 17 residues in the CDR3. The CDR3: CASSQDRAGGAGETQYF.

The chain has TRBV15 and TRBJ2-5; TCRdb's D gene call, TRBD1, goes unchecked for lack of DNA. The CDR3 contains 15 residues. Per the germline V gene, CDR1 is LNHNV and CDR2 is YYDKDF (reference sequence). The CDR3 protein is CATSRGGTGGKTQYF.

The V gene is TRBV28, the J gene TRBJ1-2; the TCRdb call, TRBD1, lacks DNA for checking. The CDR3 has 14 residues. Germline lookup yields CDR1 MDHEN and CDR2 SYDVKM. The CDR3 protein is CASSSQGFHYGYTF.

The genes are TRBV5-6 and TRBJ2-6; TCRdb's D call, TRBD1, is unchecked because there is no DNA. The germline V gene encodes CDR1 SGHDT and CDR2 YYEEEE. This CDR3 is 16 amino acids long. CDR3 sequence reads: CASSLLGRMGANVLTF.

The CDR3 loop is CASSLEPDRTHQPQHF. The chain carries TRBV5-1 and TRBJ1-5; as DNA is missing, the TRBD1 call by TCRdb cannot be tested. There are 16 residues in the CDR3. The germline V gene has CDR1 SGHRS and CDR2 YFSETQ.

The J gene is TRBJ1-2, the V gene TRBV12-3 or TRBV12-4. CDR3 length: 12 residues. This CDR3 reads CASSRDNYGYTF.

The chain couples TRBV3-1 to TRBJ2-1; TCRdb selects TRBD2, and the lack of DNA leaves this call unchecked. The CDR3 has 19 residues. Per the germline V gene, CDR1 is LGHDT and CDR2 is YNNKEL (reference sequence). The CDR3 loop reads CASSRETSGRALLYNEQFF.

The CDR3 loop is CAWSVRTSRKNEQYF. The chain carries TRBV30 and TRBJ2-7; TCRdb's D gene call, TRBD2, goes unchecked for lack of DNA. Germline V gene lookup returns CDR1 GTSNPN and CDR2 SVGIG (reference sequence). The CDR3 totals 15 residues. The full variable domain, its missing parts supplied by reference TRBV30 and TRBJ2-7, is SQTIHQWPATLVQPVGSPLSLECTVEGTSNPNLYWYRQAAGRGLQLLFYSVGIGQISSEVPQNLSASRPQDRQFILSSKKLLLSDSGFYLCAWSVRTSRKNEQYFGPGTRLTVT.

The chain has TRBV5-1 and TRBJ2-5; TCRdb returns TRBD1, unconfirmable since there is no DNA. Germline V gene data show CDR1 as SGHRS and CDR2 as YFSETQ. This CDR3 has 14 residues. Here the CDR3 reads CASRRQGLGETQYF.

This chain's CDR3 is CASSYSISFQETQYF. This chain links TRBV6-5 with TRBJ2-5. The V gene's germline CDR1 is MNHEY and CDR2 SVGAGI. The CDR3 sequence is 15 residues long.

The chain carries TRBV9 and TRBJ2-3; TCRdb picks TRBD2, but there is no DNA to check that call. Germline-derived CDR1 and CDR2 are SGDLS and YYNGEE. The CDR3 spans 16 residues. CDR3 protein: CASSVAAGRPSDTQYF.

The chain has TRBV3-1 and TRBJ1-2. The CDR3 length is 12 residues. Germline V CDR1 and CDR2: LGHDT, YNNKEL (reference sequence). The CDR3: CASSQDFYGYTF.

The chain is built from TRBV19 and TRBJ2-1; the TCRdb call, TRBD2, lacks DNA for checking. The CDR3 extends over 14 amino acids. CDR1 LNHDA and CDR2 SQIVND come from the germline V gene (reference sequence). The CDR3 loop is CATTGAAQYNEQFF.

The rearrangement joins TRBV5-1 to TRBJ2-1; TCRdb designates TRBD1, a call that cannot be tested without DNA. CDR1 and CDR2 (germline): SGHRS, YFSETQ. This CDR3 region has 17 residues. The CDR3 sequence is CASSSETTGLFYNEQFF.

The CDR3 loop reads CASSFPPSVGNEQFF. The chain joins TRBV28 to TRBJ2-1; the TCRdb D gene call, TRBD1, has no DNA to confirm it. CDR3 length equals 15 residues. Germline CDR1 is MDHEN and CDR2 is SYDVKM.

The chain is built from TRBV7-3 and TRBJ2-2; TCRdb selects TRBD2, and the lack of DNA leaves this call unchecked. The CDR3 spans 16 residues. Germline loops: CDR1 SGHTA, CDR2 FQGTGA. CDR3 amino acids: CASSLNAGLTLGELFF.